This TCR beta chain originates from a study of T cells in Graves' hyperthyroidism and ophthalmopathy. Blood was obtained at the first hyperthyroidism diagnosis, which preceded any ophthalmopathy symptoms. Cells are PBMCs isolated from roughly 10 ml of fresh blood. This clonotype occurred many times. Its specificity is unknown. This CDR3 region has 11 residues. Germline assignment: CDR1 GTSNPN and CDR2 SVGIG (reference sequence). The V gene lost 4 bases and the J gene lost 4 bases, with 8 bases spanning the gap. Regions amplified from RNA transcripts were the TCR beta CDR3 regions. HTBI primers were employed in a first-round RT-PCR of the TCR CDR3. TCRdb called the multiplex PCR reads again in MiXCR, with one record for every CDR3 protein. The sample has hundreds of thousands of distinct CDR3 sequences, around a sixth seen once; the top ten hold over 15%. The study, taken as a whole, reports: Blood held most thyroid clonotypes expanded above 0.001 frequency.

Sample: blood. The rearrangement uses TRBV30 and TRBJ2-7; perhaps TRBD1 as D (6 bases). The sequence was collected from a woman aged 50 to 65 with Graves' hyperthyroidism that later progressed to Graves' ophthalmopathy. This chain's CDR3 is CAWKDRYEQYF. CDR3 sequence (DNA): TGTGCCTGGAAAGACAGGTACGAGCAGTACTTC.